The 9 T cell receptor beta chains below come from one sample, sequenced in a study of T cell repertoires in cytomegalovirus infection. These receptors have no known antigen. One entry per CDR3 protein, called by TCRdb with MiXCR from the reads. The sample lists about half a million distinct CDR3 sequences; about 33% were seen once. This sample comprised cultured PBMCs, obtained from culture after CMV antigen stimulation. These receptors all stem from a human donor in good health (CMV status not recorded). Some clones in this sample may be carry-over from other donors' samples.

This clonotype was picked up a small number of times. V gene TRBV6-8 combines with J gene TRBJ2-3, with D possibly being TRBD2 (8 bases). The germline CDR1 and CDR2 sequences are MNHGY and SAAAGT. V dropped 7 bases and J dropped 10 bases, with 27 bases sitting between them. The length of the CDR3 is 16 residues. The CDR3 nucleotides are TGTGCCAGCATGGACAGGCGCCTCGCGGCTAGCGGGCCGCAGTATTTT. Protein product: CASMDRRLAASGPQYF.

This chain links TRBV7-6 with TRBJ2-2; the D gene is possibly TRBD1 (5 bases). V shed 3 bases and J shed 2 bases, with 16 bases lying between them. This CDR3 has 17 residues. Germline-derived CDR1 and CDR2 are SGHVS and FNYEAQ. The CDR3 protein is CASSFRQGVINTGELFF. The CDR3 DNA is TGTGCCAGCAGCTTCCGCCAGGGCGTAATTAACACCGGGGAGCTGTTTTTT.

The V call is TRBV5-4, the J call TRBJ1-6, with 9 bases that match TRBD1. The germline CDR1 and CDR2 sequences are SGHNT and YYREEE (reference sequence). This CDR3 has 14 residues. V lost 4 bases, J lost 10 bases, and 6 bases stayed unmatched. As DNA, the CDR3 is TGTGCCAGCAGCGGACAGGGGTTGGGCTCACCCCTCCACTTT. It translates to CASSGQGLGSPLHF.

Only a few counts were recorded for this clonotype. The chain has TRBV6-1 and TRBJ2-3; 8 nucleotides align to TRBD2. This CDR3 is 14 amino acids long. The J segment lost 4 bases and the V segment lost 5 bases, leaving 5 bases of the junction unmatched. In germline, CDR1 is MNHNS, CDR2 SASEGT. CDR3 loop: CASSSGRQADTQYF. As DNA, the CDR3 is TGTGCCAGCAGTAGCGGGAGACAAGCAGATACGCAGTATTTT.

This clonotype turned up a few times. The chain combines TRBV19 with TRBJ2-1; D remains ambiguous. Trimming took off 3 bases at V and 7 bases at J, with 10 bases between the two ends. CDR3 length equals 13 residues. Germline CDR1 is LNHDA and CDR2 is SQIVND (reference sequence). CDR3 residues: CASSIPPRNEQFF. The CDR3, as DNA: TGTGCCAGTAGTATCCCTCCTAGAAATGAGCAGTTCTTC.

V gene TRBV6-2 or TRBV6-3 combines with J gene TRBJ2-6, with 9 bases fitting TRBD1. Germline CDR1 reads MNHEY; CDR2 reads SVGEGT. The CDR3 extends over 18 amino acids. J gave up 1 base and V 6 bases, and 10 bases lay outside the gene matches. The CDR3 sequence: CASSEPGQGTSGANVLTF. DNA of the CDR3: TGTGCCAGCAGCGAACCGGGACAGGGAACTTCTGGGGCCAACGTCCTGACTTTC.

V and J are TRBV4-1 and TRBJ2-2, with 7 bases matching TRBD2. CDR3 size: 16 residues. Germline CDR1 MGHRA, CDR2 YSYEKL. The V and J ends lost 3 bases and 6 bases, in that order; junction bases with no gene match: 10. CDR3 DNA: TGCGCCAGCAGCCACGCAACGGCGGGAGATTCCGGGGAGCTGTTTTTT. This sequence encodes CASSHATAGDSGELFF.

This clonotype showed up just a few times. The germline gene is not matched at one end of the junction; a read error may be the cause. This chain connects TRBV4-1 to TRBJ2-2; 7 bases are a match to TRBD2. This CDR3 has 18 amino acids. The germline gives CDR1 MGHRA, CDR2 YSYEKL. The CDR3 DNA follows: TGCGCCAGTAGCCACAAAGATCCTGTAGCGGGGAACACCGGGGAGCTGTTTTTT. It specifies CASSHKDPVAGNTGELFF.

The rearrangement joins TRBV29-1 to TRBJ1-1; TRBD1 is a possible D gene (5 bases). This CDR3 region has 14 residues. V was pared by 4 bases and J by 0 bases, with 12 bases between. The germline V gene encodes CDR1 SQVTM and CDR2 ANQGSEA. The CDR3 is CSVGLGGVNTEAFF. CDR3 sequence (DNA): TGCAGCGTTGGGTTAGGAGGGGTGAACACTGAAGCTTTCTTT.